The clone carrying this TCR beta chain was seen a handful of times. This sample was taken from a study of cytomegalovirus exposure and HLA in healthy donors. Vbeta (60) and Jbeta (13) primers were used in the PCR. Data came from immunoSEQ multiplex PCR; TCRdb stores just in-frame clones and leaves some out. The sample yields 150,000 or so clones, 73% seen once. Trimming took off 3 bases at V and 6 bases at J, with 8 bases between the two ends. The CDR3 extends over 13 amino acids. CDR1 SGHTA and CDR2 FQGTGA come from the germline V gene. The source of this sequence is a woman aged 18-35 years in good health and CMV-seronegative. The sample comprised PBMCs. The V call is TRBV7-3, the J call TRBJ2-2; no definite D call. The CDR3 bases are TGTGCCAGCAGCTTGAGCCACCCCGGGGAGCTGTTTTTT. Encoded protein: CASSLSHPGELFF.